This T cell receptor (beta chain) was sequenced during a study of beta chain features in type 1 diabetes. CDR3 length: 12 amino acids. The ends were cut back, 0 bases at V and 12 bases at J, with 12 bases in the middle. CDR1 is GTSNPN, CDR2 SVGIG, per germline (reference sequence). Reverse transcription of all isolated RNA meant that expressed TCRB transcripts were sequenced. TCRdb's copy holds only in-frame clones and misses some; the assay was immunoSEQ multiplex PCR. The sample lists around 400,000 clones; over 9.5% were seen once. This rearrangement joins TRBV30 to TRBJ1-5, with D unclear. Sequenced input: naive CD4+ T cells from blood. This receptor was obtained from a man younger than 35 in good health. In DNA, the CDR3 is TGTGCCTGGAGTGTCCTACACGAGGACCAGCATTTT. It encodes CAWSVLHEDQHF. Full variable domain (remainder filled in from reference TRBV30 and TRBJ1-5): SQTIHQWPATLVQPVGSPLSLECTVEGTSNPNLYWYRQAAGRGLQLLFYSVGIGQISSEVPQNLSASRPQDRQFILSSKKLLLSDSGFYLCAWSVLHEDQHFGDGTRLSIL.